This is a list of T cell receptor beta chains from one sample in a study of T cells expressing NK-cell markers. Each CDR3 protein gets one entry in TCRdb, which reprocessed the 5' RACE reads and gives no DNA. The sample table includes some 410,000 distinct CDR3 sequences. Material: blood T cells: a sorted CD56 or NKG2C T cell subset, CD4+ or CD8+ T cells, or bulk PBMC T cells (not recorded which). The receptors originated from a woman between 18 and 75 years old in good health. The CDR3 runs from the conserved cysteine through the conserved F or W. Each record gives: J gene, V gene, CDR3 protein.

j_gene: TRBJ2-1; v_gene: TRBV4-2; CDR3aa: CASALTSVRDNEQFF
j_gene: TRBJ2-5; v_gene: TRBV12-3/TRBV12-4; CDR3aa: CASSLAQLQGRETQYF
j_gene: TRBJ1-1; v_gene: TRBV20-1; CDR3aa: CSAYRERAGAEAFF
j_gene: TRBJ1-2; v_gene: TRBV3-1; CDR3aa: CASSRGGDANYGYTF
j_gene: TRBJ1-1; v_gene: TRBV7-2; CDR3aa: CASSLAGAVLGTEAFF
j_gene: TRBJ1-5; v_gene: TRBV20-1; CDR3aa: CSAPGRGLRDQPQHF
j_gene: TRBJ2-3; v_gene: TRBV7-9; CDR3aa: CASSKWDRVTDTQYF
j_gene: TRBJ1-6; v_gene: TRBV20-1; CDR3aa: CSARIRTEGNSPLHF
j_gene: TRBJ2-5; v_gene: TRBV4-3; CDR3aa: CASSHDRQLETQYF
j_gene: TRBJ2-1; v_gene: TRBV19; CDR3aa: CASSIVASVSSEQFF
j_gene: TRBJ2-1; v_gene: TRBV5-1; CDR3aa: CASSLLAGAPHEQFF
j_gene: TRBJ2-5; v_gene: TRBV12-3/TRBV12-4; CDR3aa: CASSFGIGQKETQYF
j_gene: TRBJ2-1; v_gene: TRBV20-1; CDR3aa: CSAPGPSYNEQFF
j_gene: TRBJ2-3; v_gene: TRBV25-1; CDR3aa: CASSGQGTDTQYF
j_gene: TRBJ2-3; v_gene: TRBV12-3/TRBV12-4; CDR3aa: CASSSNSGGQSTDTQYF
j_gene: TRBJ2-7; v_gene: TRBV20-1; CDR3aa: CSASPSSGGSYEQYF
j_gene: TRBJ1-2; v_gene: TRBV7-9; CDR3aa: CASSFTGGQNGYTF
j_gene: TRBJ2-2; v_gene: TRBV28; CDR3aa: CASTPAGDPNTGELFF
j_gene: TRBJ2-1; v_gene: TRBV28; CDR3aa: CASSLWATGGNEQFF
j_gene: TRBJ2-2; v_gene: TRBV3-1; CDR3aa: CASRPGTANTGELFF
j_gene: TRBJ1-2; v_gene: TRBV9; CDR3aa: CASTPDSFYGYTF
j_gene: TRBJ2-2; v_gene: TRBV25-1; CDR3aa: CASSQGQGTGELFF
j_gene: TRBJ2-1; v_gene: TRBV20-1; CDR3aa: CSARDGREQFF
j_gene: TRBJ2-3; v_gene: TRBV11-2; CDR3aa: CASSFAPREHTDTQYF
j_gene: TRBJ2-7; v_gene: TRBV3-1; CDR3aa: CASSQERGEQYF
j_gene: TRBJ2-3; v_gene: TRBV7-2; CDR3aa: CASSLGVGGRADTQYF
j_gene: TRBJ1-1; v_gene: TRBV25-1; CDR3aa: CASRTVGKAEAFF
j_gene: TRBJ2-1; v_gene: TRBV18; CDR3aa: CASSPGLNNEQFF
j_gene: TRBJ1-1; v_gene: TRBV6-1; CDR3aa: CASSRHHLTGITEAFF
j_gene: TRBJ2-5; v_gene: TRBV6-5; CDR3aa: CASSYRGQGETQYF
j_gene: TRBJ2-7; v_gene: TRBV20-1; CDR3aa: CSATYGTGRYEQYF
j_gene: TRBJ1-6; v_gene: TRBV7-9; CDR3aa: CASSSHRDGNSPLHF
j_gene: TRBJ1-1; v_gene: TRBV20-1; CDR3aa: CSARLPALMMNTEAFF
j_gene: TRBJ1-1; v_gene: TRBV6-1; CDR3aa: CASSGKVGGEAFF
j_gene: TRBJ2-3; v_gene: TRBV15; CDR3aa: CATSRGFGGRGTDTQYF
j_gene: TRBJ2-3; v_gene: TRBV7-2; CDR3aa: CASSSDVITDTQYF
j_gene: TRBJ2-7; v_gene: TRBV29-1; CDR3aa: CSVSWYELPYEQYF
j_gene: TRBJ1-2; v_gene: TRBV9; CDR3aa: CASSVGGTLINYGYTF
j_gene: TRBJ1-1; v_gene: TRBV9; CDR3aa: CASSAFGGNTRRGGNTEAFF
j_gene: TRBJ1-3; v_gene: TRBV4-3; CDR3aa: CASAQTGATGNTIYF